Presented here are 9 T cell receptor beta chains from one specimen sequenced in a study of blood T cells in healthy people across ages. A J-beta primer mix and a sample-barcoded 5' primer were used in a second PCR of roughly 7 to 12 cycles. Via MiXCR, TCRdb re-called the 5' RACE reads, giving one row per CDR3 protein. Of 870,000 or so distinct CDR3 sequences listed, 29% are singletons. The specimen was blood. All receptors come from a woman aged 80 or over in good health.

This clonotype was seen a few times. The chain employs TRBV2 and TRBJ1-6; D unclear. This CDR3 is built from 14 residues. The germline CDR1 and CDR2 sequences are SNHLY and FYNNEI. V lost 6 bases and J 5 bases, leaving 11 bases between the germline ends. CDR3 region: CASRNGPNNSPLHF. The CDR3 DNA sequence: TGTGCCAGCAGGAATGGACCGAATAATTCACCCCTCCACTTT.

There are many counts of this clonotype. V gene TRBV6-5 combines with J gene TRBJ2-7; 9 nucleotides match TRBD2. Germline loops: CDR1 MNHEY, CDR2 SVGAGI. This CDR3 spans 17 amino acids. The V gene end was trimmed by 6 bases and the J gene end by 3 bases; junction bases not matched to a gene: 15. In nucleotides, the CDR3 is TGTGCCAGCAGGGACGGGACTAGCAGTAATAGACTCTACGAGCAGTACTTC. Translated: CASRDGTSSNRLYEQYF.

In this sample, this clonotype turned up many times. The rearrangement uses TRBV27 and TRBJ2-1, with 7 positions matching TRBD2. This CDR3 is 15 amino acids long. The V segment lost 5 bases and the J segment 4 bases; nucleotides outside the gene matches: 8. CDR1 MNHEY and CDR2 SMNVEV come from the germline V gene (reference sequence). The CDR3 sequence is CASSPRAGTYNEQFF. CDR3 nucleotide sequence: TGTGCCAGCAGTCCGAGAGCGGGGACTTACAATGAGCAGTTCTTC.

This chain uses TRBV12-3 or TRBV12-4 with TRBJ1-5; 7 positions match TRBD1. Trimming cost V 3 bases and J 5 bases; bases outside gene matches: 13. The CDR3 spans 17 residues. CDR3 bases: TGTGCCAGCAGTTTCGCCGGGACAGAGGGGGTAGATCAGCCCCAGCATTTT. Amino acids: CASSFAGTEGVDQPQHF.

This clonotype has a count of ten or more. The V gene is TRBV4-2, the J gene TRBJ2-1; D may be TRBD1 or TRBD2 (5 bases each). Germline-derived CDR1 and CDR2 are LGHNA and YNFKEQ. The CDR3 is made up of 16 amino acids. Trimming left V 0 bases short and J 1 base short, with 10 bases between. CDR3 residues: CASSQDRGPSYNEQFF. In DNA form, the CDR3 reads TGTGCCAGCAGCCAAGATAGGGGACCGTCCTACAATGAGCAGTTCTTC.

This clonotype was found a few times. V is TRBV6-5 and J is TRBJ1-2; TRBD1 might be the D (6 bases). V was trimmed by 6 bases and J by 4 bases, leaving 18 bases between them. This CDR3 spans 15 amino acids. Germline lookup yields CDR1 MNHEY and CDR2 SVGAGI. The chain's CDR3 is CASRPDSASSYGYTF. In DNA, the CDR3 is TGTGCCAGCAGACCGGACAGCGCATCTTCCTATGGCTACACCTTC.

This clonotype was observed a handful of times. At one end, the junction sequence differs from germline, possibly due to a read error. The chain links TRBV20-1 to TRBJ2-3; perhaps D is TRBD1 or TRBD2 (5 bases each). The CDR3 consists of 17 residues. Per germline, CDR1 DFQATT and CDR2 SNEGSKA (reference sequence). The CDR3 protein is CSASRSESGASIDTQYF. The CDR3 DNA reads as TGCAGTGCTAGTCGGTCCGAGTCCGGGGCTAGCATAGATACGCAGTATTTT.

J is TRBJ2-1 and V is TRBV7-8, with D perhaps given as TRBD1 or TRBD2 (6 bases each). Germline V gene data show CDR1 as SGHVS and CDR2 as FQNEAQ. V was trimmed by 1 base and J by 7 bases, leaving 17 bases between them. The CDR3 runs to 16 residues. Here the CDR3 reads CASSLVRGDLINEQFF. The CDR3 DNA follows: TGTGCCAGCAGCTTAGTAAGGGGGGATCTCATTAATGAGCAGTTCTTC.

A remark on this clonotype: With a much larger clone just one base away, this may be a read error. The rearrangement uses TRBV11-2 and TRBJ2-1; 7 nucleotides agree with TRBD1. The CDR3 has 15 residues. V shed 5 bases and J 4 bases; nucleotides not matched to a gene: 8. Germline loops: CDR1 SGHAT, CDR2 FQNNGV. CDR3 in amino acids: CASSTGDALYNEQFF. Here the CDR3 DNA reads TGTGCCAGCAGCACAGGGGATGCCTTATACAATGAGCAGTTCTTC.